The clone carrying this T cell receptor (beta chain) turned up a few times. Its antigen is not identified. This CDR3 is built from 17 residues. The germline V gene encodes CDR1 SGHRS and CDR2 YFSETQ. With 4 bases clipped from V and 8 bases from J, the junction kept 15 bases outside the gene matches. The sample belongs to a study of identical twins. Points from the study as a whole: Insertion counts were lower in abundant cord blood beta clonotypes, a trend that memory repertoires did not show.

MiXCR, applied by TCRdb to the 5' RACE reads, yields one record per CDR3 protein. The repertoire has 500,000 or so distinct CDR3 sequences, about 13% of them found once; the top ten carry about 0.94%. This sample also belongs to another study, concerning yellow fever vaccine responses in identical twins.

V and J are TRBV5-1 and TRBJ2-1; 10 nucleotides match TRBD1. The TCR originated in a woman younger than 30 in good health. Source material: CD4+ T cells sorted from blood. The CDR3 loop is CASSRARGTGDTYEQFF. CDR3 nucleotide sequence: TGCGCCAGCAGCAGGGCTCGTGGGACAGGGGATACATATGAGCAGTTCTTC.